This T cell receptor beta chain was profiled in a study of cytomegalovirus exposure and HLA in healthy donors. On this clone itself: The antigen is not known.

Study-wide points: Reported findings show TCR beta sequences accurately forecast HLA-A and HLA-B alleles in most subjects.

PCR employed 60 Vbeta and 13 Jbeta primers. The repertoire was sequenced with immunoSEQ multiplex PCR; TCRdb's copy has only in-frame clones and lacks some. The data show around 92,000 clones, with 80% seen just once and 2% to 2.5% held by the top ten. The sample consisted of PBMCs. The receptor was derived from a man in his late teens or twenties in good health and CMV-seronegative.

The CDR3 here is CASTPLGGQYGYTF. Here the CDR3 DNA reads TGTGCCAGTACCCCACTCGGCGGGCAGTATGGCTACACCTTC. This chain links TRBV19 with TRBJ1-2; unclear D gene. The CDR3 is 14 residues long. Germline V gene data show CDR1 as LNHDA and CDR2 as SQIVND (reference sequence). V gave up 7 bases and J gave up 5 bases, with 17 bases separating them.